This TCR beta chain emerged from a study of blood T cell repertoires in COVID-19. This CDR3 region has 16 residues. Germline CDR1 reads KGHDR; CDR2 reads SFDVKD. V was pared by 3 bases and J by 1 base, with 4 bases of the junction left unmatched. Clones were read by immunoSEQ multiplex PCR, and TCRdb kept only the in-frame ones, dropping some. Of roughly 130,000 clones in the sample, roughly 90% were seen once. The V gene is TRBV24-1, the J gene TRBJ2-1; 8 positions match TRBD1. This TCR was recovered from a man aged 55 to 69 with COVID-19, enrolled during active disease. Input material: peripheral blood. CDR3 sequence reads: CATSDPGQGSYNEQFF. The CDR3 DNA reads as TGTGCCACCAGTGATCCAGGACAGGGTTCCTACAATGAGCAGTTCTTC.